The 5 T cell receptor beta chains reported below all come from one sample, sequenced in a study of tumor and adjacent non-tumor tissue in lung cancer. TCRbeta libraries were built with three rounds of nested PCR, modified from ARM-PCR. TCRdb fed the multiplex PCR reads into MiXCR, producing one record per CDR3 protein. The sample lists under 140,000 distinct CDR3 sequences; roughly 84% were seen once. The template was RNA from unsorted bulk tissue. Input material: lung tumor tissue. The receptor source for this set is a man aged 65 to 85 with non-small cell lung cancer.

This clonotype has ten or more counts. The chain employs TRBV20-1 and TRBJ1-1; D is possibly TRBD1 (6 bases). The CDR3 runs 16 residues. Germline loops: CDR1 DFQATT, CDR2 SNEGSKA (reference sequence). The V gene lost 6 bases and the J gene lost 0 bases, with 20 bases spanning the gap. CDR3 nucleotides: TGCAGTGCCGAGGAGACCAGGGGACCCGTGAACACTGAAGCTTTCTTT. Protein: CSAEETRGPVNTEAFF.

Comments on this clonotype: Because the CDR3's place on the DNA is in doubt, the DNA is left out and the CDR3 is given as listed by TCRdb. This chain connects TRBV29-1 to TRBJ1-2; the listed D gene, TRBD1, was not tested against the DNA. Germline V CDR1 and CDR2: SQVTM, ANQGSEA. The CDR3 is 13 amino acids long, termini counted. The CDR3 protein is CSAFSRVNYGCIF.

V and J are TRBV28 and TRBJ1-2; TRBD1 might be the D (5 bases). V gave up 3 bases and J gave up 10 bases, with 15 bases separating them. Germline values: CDR1 MDHEN, CDR2 SYDVKM. The CDR3 loop spans 13 amino acids. The CDR3 DNA follows: TGTGCCAGCAGTTTGGCCGGGGGGGATGACTACACCTTC. Its protein product is CASSLAGGDDYTF.

A note on this clonotype: Compared with germline, one end of the junction differs, possibly owing to a read error. This chain links TRBV6-1 with TRBJ1-2; 9 nucleotides agree with TRBD1. The germline V gene has CDR1 MNHNS and CDR2 SASEGT. This CDR3 is 13 amino acids long. The CDR3 DNA is TGTGCCAGCAGTGGCGGACAGGGGCATGACTACACATTC. Protein product: CASSGGQGHDYTF.

About this clonotype: The CDR3 end shows no conserved phenylalanine or tryptophan, and so a read error is likely. The chain has TRBV4-1 and TRBJ2-2; 9 bases map to TRBD1. CDR3 length: 16 amino acids. Trimming cost V 4 bases and J 7 bases; bases outside gene matches: 10. CDR1 is MGHRA and CDR2 is YSYEKL in the germline V gene. Here the CDR3 DNA reads TGCGCCAGCAGCCCCAGGACAGGGGTCGACCTCGGGGAGCTGTTTGTT. This sequence encodes CASSPRTGVDLGELFV.